The rows below give T cell receptor beta chains drawn from one sample of a study of shared T cell receptors in the human thymus. Profiled with immunoSEQ multiplex PCR; TCRdb holds only in-frame clones, not every one. The data contain over 650,000 clones, approximately 87% of them singletons. This sample also belongs to another study, concerning human thymus T cells.

The source material was thymocytes. These receptor sequences come from a boy under three years old with a congenital heart defect. CDR3s include the opening cysteine and the closing phenylalanine or tryptophan. The order of the fields is J gene, V gene, clone size, D gene, CDR3 protein, CDR3 DNA. D genes are given only for firm matches. Part of the rows lack a size; the others show once, few, many or a class for expanded clones.

>TRBJ2-1|TRBV6-6|once|TRBD1
CASSATRDRAYNEQFF
TGTGCCAGCAGTGCCACACGGGACAGGGCCTACAATGAGCAGTTCTTC
>TRBJ2-7|TRBV6-6|-|TRBD1
CASDHGTGLYEQYF
TGTGCCAGCGACCACGGGACAGGGCTCTACGAGCAGTACTTC
>TRBJ2-5|TRBV19|-|TRBD2
CASSRRGIYQETQYF
TGTGCCAGCTCGAGGCGGGGGATATACCAAGAGACCCAGTACTTC
>TRBJ2-1|TRBV28|-|TRBD1
CASSLRRLGQGASSKYNEQFF
TGTGCCAGCAGTTTACGAAGGTTGGGACAGGGTGCTAGCAGCAAATACAATGAGCAGTTCTTC
>TRBJ2-1|TRBV6-4|once|-
CASSAQGSYNEQFF
TGTGCCAGCAGTGCACAGGGCTCCTACAATGAGCAGTTCTTC
>TRBJ1-1|TRBV5-1|few|-
CASSLVLDTEAFF
TGCGCCAGCAGCTTGGTCCTCGACACTGAAGCTTTCTTT
>TRBJ2-7|TRBV4-3|-|TRBD2
CASSQRTKLAGVLGEQYF
TGCGCCAGCAGCCAACGAACCAAACTAGCGGGGGTTCTGGGCGAGCAGTACTTC
>TRBJ2-3|TRBV4-3|-|-
CASSQERGGDPMGTQYF
TGCGCCAGCAGCCAAGAGAGGGGGGGGGATCCGATGGGTACGCAGTATTTT
>TRBJ1-5|TRBV30|-|-
CAWSPGNQPQHF
TGTGCCTGGAGCCCAGGGAACCAGCCCCAGCATTTT
>TRBJ1-4|TRBV4-3|once|-
CASSQVGGRGINEKLFF
TGCGCCAGCAGCCAAGTAGGCGGGAGGGGGATTAATGAAAAACTGTTTTTT
>TRBJ1-1|TRBV4-3|-|TRBD1
CASSPQVGTGMNTEAFF
TGCGCCAGCAGCCCCCAGGTCGGGACAGGGATGAACACTGAAGCTTTCTTT
>TRBJ2-1|TRBV13|-|TRBD1
CASSPGTEPYNEQFF
TGTGCCAGCAGCCCCGGGACAGAGCCCTACAATGAGCAGTTCTTC
>TRBJ1-4|TRBV9|-|TRBD1
CASSAGTGGLFEKLFF
TGTGCCAGCAGCGCCGGGACAGGGGGCCTATTTGAAAAACTGTTTTTT
>TRBJ1-6|TRBV10-3|-|-
CAIAGGGQGNSPLHF
TGTGCCATCGCGGGGGGAGGTCAGGGTAATTCACCCCTCCACTTT
>TRBJ2-3|TRBV5-6|-|TRBD2
CASSLAKAGGPVDTQYF
TGTGCCAGCAGCTTGGCCAAGGCGGGAGGGCCGGTCGATACGCAGTATTTT
>TRBJ1-4|TRBV12-5|-|-
CASGRGATNEKLFF
TGTGCTAGTGGCAGGGGTGCAACTAATGAAAAACTGTTTTTT
>TRBJ2-7|TRBV12-5|few|TRBD1
CASGPLQGNLRGEQYF
TGTGCTAGTGGTCCGCTACAGGGGAATTTACGAGGCGAGCAGTACTTC
>TRBJ1-4|TRBV18|-|-
CASSPSQAINEKLFF
TGTGCCAGCTCACCAAGCCAGGCGATTAATGAAAAACTGTTTTTT
>TRBJ2-1|TRBV11-2|-|TRBD1
CASSLGQGANNEQFF
TGTGCCAGCAGCTTAGGACAGGGGGCTAACAATGAGCAGTTCTTC
>TRBJ2-3|TRBV19|-|TRBD2
CASSARLAGGTDTQYF
TGTGCCAGCAGTGCCCGACTAGCGGGGGGCACAGATACGCAGTATTTT
>TRBJ1-1|TRBV5-8|once|-
CASSATSLSYTEAFF
TGTGCCAGCAGCGCGACATCTCTCAGCTACACTGAAGCTTTCTTT
>TRBJ1-1|TRBV27|-|-
CASSPNRVWTEAFF
TGTGCCAGCAGTCCCAACAGGGTGTGGACTGAAGCTTTCTTT
>TRBJ2-2|TRBV28|-|TRBD2
CASSFPTSGERTGELFF
TGTGCCAGCAGTTTCCCGACTAGCGGGGAGCGCACCGGGGAGCTGTTTTTT
>TRBJ1-4|TRBV30|-|-
CAWSEDSPNLERIF
TGTGCCTGGAGTGAGGACAGCCCCAATCTAGAGCGAATTTTT
>TRBJ2-1|TRBV27|-|TRBD2
CASSPSGGIAGGQFF
TGTGCCAGCAGTCCCTCCGGGGGTATAGCGGGAGGGCAGTTCTTC
>TRBJ2-7|TRBV28|-|-
CASSLQPPSSSEQYF
TGTGCCAGCAGTTTGCAACCCCCTAGTTCTTCCGAGCAGTACTTC
>TRBJ1-1|TRBV4-3|-|-
CASSQDPRNTEAFF
TGCGCCAGCAGCCAAGATCCCAGGAACACTGAAGCTTTCTTT
>TRBJ2-5|TRBV29-1|-|-
CSVVLLRPPSQETQYF
TGCAGCGTTGTACTACTAAGGCCACCGTCTCAAGAGACCCAGTACTTC
>TRBJ2-5|TRBV11-2|-|-
CASSFGGLQETQYF
TGTGCCAGCAGCTTCGGGGGACTCCAAGAGACCCAGTACTTC
>TRBJ2-3|TRBV12-5|-|TRBD2
CASGLGPQLAGGLSPDTQYF
TGTGCTAGTGGTTTGGGTCCTCAACTAGCGGGGGGGCTATCGCCAGATACGCAGTATTTT
>TRBJ2-5|TRBV28|-|-
CASSLSPGSSQETQYF
TGTGCCAGCAGTTTATCCCCGGGTAGCTCCCAAGAGACCCAGTACTTC
>TRBJ1-2|TRBV7-2|once|TRBD1
CASRIDRGDGYTF
TGTGCCAGCAGAATTGACAGGGGGGATGGCTACACCTTC
>TRBJ2-5|TRBV7-6|-|TRBD1
CASSLLGTETQETQYF
TGTGCCAGCAGCTTACTTGGGACAGAAACTCAAGAGACCCAGTACTTC